This entry is about one TCR beta chain. What this receptor recognizes is not known. No clone much larger than this one lies a single base away; base qualities are absent. TCRbeta CDR3 regions were amplified from genomic DNA using the immunoSEQ Assay, a bias-controlled multiplex PCR. Under the source paper's analysis protocol: The number of nucleated cells in each sample was estimated from the amplification of reference gene primers within the assay. Sequence reads were collapsed and filtered to measure the absolute abundance of every unique TCRbeta CDR3 rearrangement. For each sample, productive Simpson clonality was calculated by taking the square root of Simpson's diversity index across productive rearrangements. TCRdb took this table from immuneACCESS and kept in-frame rearrangements with V and J called. Such tables lack part of the clones; where checked against another copy, unresolved V genes explain under half of the gap, and the rest is unexplained. That table is the source of V, J and clone size, and D and trimming were worked out from the DNA. This sample is represented by hundreds of thousands of clones; approximately 90% of them were singletons. The ten largest account for roughly 2% of the sample.

The sample is drawn from a study of blood T cell repertoires in COVID-19 (dated by TCRdb to about 2020). In the study overall: For ImmuneRACE Cohort 3, a participant was defined as recovered based on two consecutive negative NP/OP PCR tests, clearance by a healthcare professional, or resolution of symptoms. Collaborator samples came from the United States, Italy and Spain and covered acute and convalescent phases of COVID-19. The material from the prospective study consisted of cDNA or gDNA derived from T cells, B-cell-depleted T cells, or PBMCs. Subjects who had been exposed to COVID-19, were actively infected with it, or had recovered from it provided the deeply sampled blood TCRbeta repertoires that made up the dataset. A freely available public database, intended as a resource for researchers studying the immune response to SARS-CoV-2, is where the repertoires were released. The samples were drawn from the first 160 participants of the ongoing ImmuneRACE study and from 950 to 1,500 subjects provided by 6 global collaborators. The sample metadata nearly always contained a de-identified subject ID, COVID-19 status, age in years and sex. Where available, HLA class I and class II types were obtained from metadata supplied by the sample provider rather than from assay-based typing. Results and caveats for the whole study, not just this receptor: How much clinical and demographic metadata was included differed by source and by participant, and the metadata was provided uncurated.

Enrolling through a virtual design, the prospective study's participants ranged in age from roughly 18 to 95 years and lived across 24 United States geographic areas. Cohort assignment in the prospective study relied on participant-reported clinical history from a screening survey and a study questionnaire. Mobile phlebotomists in the prospective study collected whole blood, serum and a nasopharyngeal or oropharyngeal swab from every participant. Participants in the prospective study had the option to provide additional blood draws and questionnaires over a roughly two-month period. Before DNA extraction, blood samples from the prospective study were shipped at room temperature or frozen. From V the trimming removes 4 bases and from J it removes 0 bases, while the gene matches leave 1 base of the junction unaccounted for. The germline V gene encodes CDR1 KGHSH and CDR2 LQKENI. The CDR3 numbers 14 residues from cysteine through phenylalanine. Only the CDR3 DNA stays, 42 bases, in frame from base 1.

This clonotype was obtained from a woman aged 55-69 years in a cohort exposed to, infected with or recovered from COVID-19 (not recorded which). Recombination joined TRBV18 with TRBJ2-3, with 7 middle bases fitting TRBD1. Material: PBMCs or T cells enriched from blood (not recorded which). The DNA is TGTGCCAGCTCACGGGACAGAAGCACAGATACGCAGTATTTT. This gives the protein CASSRDRSTDTQYF.